This TCR beta chain appears in the sequencing data of a study of shared clonotypes between healthy human individuals. Trimming shortened V by 2 bases and J by 8 bases, and 6 bases separated the two germline ends. CDR3 size: 12 residues. Germline V gives CDR1 SGHTA, CDR2 FQGNSA. Using immunoSEQ multiplex PCR, the repertoire was profiled, and TCRdb retains in-frame clones only, with some absent. The repertoire holds 470,000 or so clones, around 73% seen once, with around 12% in the top ten. This sequence joins TRBV7-2 and TRBJ1-4; D is uncertain. Sample: PBMCs. The receptor's source is a woman in her thirties or forties in good health. Some clones in this sample may be carry-over from other donors' samples. The CDR3 here is CASSLQGEKLFF. The CDR3 nucleotides are TGTGCCAGCAGCTTACAAGGGGAAAAACTGTTTTTT.